Following are 24 T cell receptor beta chains from one sample sequenced in a study of early T cells in non-severe SARS-CoV-2 infection. TCRdb used MiXCR to reprocess the 5' RACE reads, holding one entry per CDR3 protein. The table lists about 35,000 distinct CDR3 sequences, around 5.4% of them singletons. Source: whole blood, taken at baseline. The receptors were gathered from an adult who was a healthcare worker with PCR-confirmed SARS-CoV-2 infection or an uninfected control (not recorded which).

In its sample, this clonotype was seen many times. This rearrangement joins TRBV25-1 to TRBJ2-5; no clear D gene. In germline, CDR1 is MGHDK, CDR2 SYGVNS. This CDR3 region has 15 residues. V lost 1 base to trimming and J lost 5 bases, with 14 bases between them. This chain's CDR3 is CASSEWSELGETQYF. CDR3 nucleotide sequence: TGTGCCAGCAGTGAATGGTCAGAGCTGGGCGAGACCCAGTACTTC.

V gene TRBV9 combines with J gene TRBJ2-3; the match to TRBD2 covers 9 bases. V was clipped by 1 base and J by 2 bases; unmatched bases: 17. This CDR3 region has 20 residues. Looked up from germline, CDR1 is SGDLS and CDR2 is YYNGEE. This CDR3 reads CASSVRAAGGRTISTDTQYF. The CDR3 DNA reads as TGTGCCAGCAGCGTAAGGGCAGCGGGAGGCAGAACCATTTCCACAGATACGCAGTATTTT. The full variable domain, in which reference TRBV9 and TRBJ2-3 provide the parts outside the CDR3, is DSGVTQTPKHLITATGQRVTLRCSPRSGDLSVYWYQQSLDQGLQFLIQYYNGEERAKGNILERFSAQQFPDLHSELNLSSLELGDSALYFCASSVRAAGGRTISTDTQYFGPGTRLTVL.

This clonotype has ten or more counts. The rearrangement uses TRBV6-5 and TRBJ1-1; 7 bases map to TRBD1. This CDR3 spans 13 amino acids. Germline V gives CDR1 MNHEY, CDR2 SVGAGI. V dropped 6 bases and J dropped 1; count of bases not matched to a gene: 2. The CDR3 is CASRGTANTEAFF. CDR3 bases: TGTGCCAGCAGGGGGACAGCGAACACTGAAGCTTTCTTT.

In this sample, this clonotype turned up many times. The V call is TRBV7-8, the J call TRBJ2-7; no clear D. The germline V gene has CDR1 SGHVS and CDR2 FQNEAQ. The CDR3 runs to 15 residues. The germline V and J ends were trimmed by 1 base and 5 bases, with 15 bases remaining between them. The CDR3 loop reads CASSLVSVAGHEQYF. In DNA, the CDR3 is TGTGCCAGCAGCTTAGTTTCGGTAGCAGGTCACGAGCAGTACTTC.

This clonotype was detected many times. This chain links TRBV7-2 with TRBJ2-4, with 9 positions matching TRBD1. After removal of 5 bases from V and 8 bases from J, the junction contained 16 bases not matched to a gene. Germline V CDR1 and CDR2: SGHTA, FQGNSA. The CDR3 sequence is 17 residues long. This CDR3 reads CASSLPVGTGSLDIQYF. CDR3 bases: TGTGCCAGCAGCCTTCCTGTAGGGACAGGGTCGTTGGACATTCAGTACTTC.

A few counts support this clonotype. The rearrangement links TRBV3-1 to TRBJ2-1; 7 bases are shared with TRBD2. CDR3 length: 14 residues. From germline, CDR1 is LGHDT and CDR2 YNNKEL (reference sequence). J lost 8 bases, V lost 5 bases, and 9 bases had no gene match. The CDR3 protein is CASSLTSRGDEQFF. The CDR3 DNA reads TGTGCCAGCAGCTTGACCAGCCGGGGGGATGAGCAGTTCTTC.

By sample share, this clonotype is medium-sized. The chain couples TRBV5-1 to TRBJ2-5; D assignment may be TRBD1 or TRBD2 (6 bases each). The CDR3 is made up of 15 amino acids. Germline-derived CDR1 and CDR2 are SGHRS and YFSETQ. V was shortened by 3 bases and J by 5 bases, with 17 bases between the two germline ends. The CDR3 DNA sequence: TGCGCCAGCAGCTCCCTCGGGGGCGAGACGGAGACCCAGTACTTC. It yields the protein CASSSLGGETETQYF.

This clonotype showed up many times. At one of its ends the junction is not consistent with the germline gene, which may arise from a read error. The chain carries TRBV7-9 and TRBJ2-1, with 10 bases identical to TRBD2. Germline CDR1 reads SEHNR; CDR2 reads FQNEAQ (reference sequence). The CDR3 consists of 13 residues. The CDR3 protein is CASSLAGDNEQFF. The CDR3 nucleotides read TGTGCCAGCAGCCTAGCGGGGGACAATGAGCAGTTCTTC.

The table lists this clonotype with many counts. CDR3 in amino acids: CASNEGAPADIQYF. For the CDR3, the DNA is TGCGCCAGCAACGAGGGGGCCCCGGCGGACATTCAGTACTTC. The chain employs TRBV10-2 and TRBJ2-4, with 7 bases identical to TRBD1. The CDR3 runs to 14 residues. Germline V gene sequence: CDR1 WSHSY, CDR2 SAAADI. V was pared by 7 bases and J by 8 bases, with 11 bases of the junction left unmatched.

The table lists this clonotype with many counts. CDR3 protein: CSAAGTVYGSNQPQHF. The CDR3, as DNA: TGCAGTGCAGCCGGGACAGTCTACGGTAGCAATCAGCCCCAGCATTTT. This chain joins TRBV20-1 and TRBJ1-5, with 7 bases that match TRBD1. Germline V gene data show CDR1 as DFQATT and CDR2 as SNEGSKA (reference sequence). Trimming at V came to 6 bases and at J to 0 bases, leaving 11 bases not matched to a gene. The CDR3 runs 16 residues.

The rearrangement uses TRBV13 and TRBJ2-7, with D possibly being TRBD2 (5 bases). Germline CDR1 reads PRHDT; CDR2 reads FYEKMQ (reference sequence). The CDR3 contains 15 residues. Trimming left V 3 bases short and J 3 bases short, with 15 bases between. CDR3 region: CASSLALARDYEQYF. DNA for the CDR3: TGTGCCAGCAGCTTGGCTTTGGCTCGGGACTACGAGCAGTACTTC.

This clonotype appeared many times. This chain uses TRBV19 with TRBJ2-1, with D maybe TRBD1 (6 bases). V lost 8 bases and J 0 bases, leaving 17 bases between the germline ends. This CDR3 has 16 residues. Germline V gene lookup returns CDR1 LNHDA and CDR2 SQIVND (reference sequence). CDR3 in DNA: TGTGCCAGTGGTTATACAGGGATGGGCTCCTACAATGAGCAGTTCTTC. This sequence encodes CASGYTGMGSYNEQFF.

This clonotype was detected ten times or more. For the CDR3, the DNA is TGTGCCAGCAGAAATAGCGGGGGGAGCTCCTACGAGCAGTACTTC. Its translation: CASRNSGGSSYEQYF. V and J are TRBV12-3 or TRBV12-4 and TRBJ2-7; 10 positions match TRBD2. The CDR3 has 15 amino acids. V dropped 6 bases and J dropped 0; count of bases not matched to a gene: 5.

In its sample, this clonotype was seen a few times. The rearrangement uses TRBV4-2 and TRBJ1-2; D is unclear. Germline V lookup: CDR1 LGHNA, CDR2 YNFKEQ. The V and J ends lost 0 bases and 2 bases respectively, with 7 bases between them. The CDR3 sequence is 14 residues long. The CDR3 loop is CASSQEEGNYGYTF. CDR3 in DNA: TGTGCCAGCAGCCAAGAGGAAGGGAACTATGGCTACACCTTC.

The table lists this clonotype with a few counts. V usage is TRBV11-2 and J usage is TRBJ2-5; 10 bases fit TRBD2. V lost 0 bases to trimming and J lost 5 bases; unmatched junction nucleotides: 3. Germline lookup yields CDR1 SGHAT and CDR2 FQNNGV. The CDR3 totals 15 residues. The CDR3 DNA reads as TGTGCCAGCAGCTTAGAGTCTAGCGGGAGTGAGACCCAGTACTTC. Protein: CASSLESSGSETQYF.

This clonotype has more than one count but fewer than ten. The genes are TRBV7-8 and TRBJ2-7; 8 bases align to TRBD2. After removal of 6 bases from V and 0 bases from J, the junction contained 4 bases not matched to a gene. The length of the CDR3 is 14 residues. Germline V gene sequence: CDR1 SGHVS, CDR2 FQNEAQ. This CDR3 reads CASSPGGVSYEQYF. The CDR3, as DNA: TGTGCCAGCAGTCCGGGGGGGGTCTCCTACGAGCAGTACTTC. Together with reference TRBV7-8 and TRBJ2-7, the CDR3 gives the full variable domain: GAGVSQSPRYKVAKRGQDVALRCDPISGHVSLFWYQQALGQGPEFLTYFQNEAQLDKSGLPSDRFFAERPEGSVSTLKIQRTQQEDSAVYLCASSPGGVSYEQYFGPGTRLTVT.

Points on this clonotype: It may be a read error: a sequence one base away is much more abundant. This rearrangement joins TRBV6-5 to TRBJ1-1; 7 positions agree with TRBD1. Germline CDR1 MNHEY, CDR2 SVGAGI. CDR3 length: 14 amino acids. Trimming at V came to 5 bases and at J to 2 bases, leaving 5 bases not matched to a gene. The DNA for the CDR3 is TGTGCCAGCAGTCGGACAGGCGACAACACTGAAGCTTTCTTT. Translated, it gives CASSRTGDNTEAFF.

This clonotype was seen many times. This chain joins TRBV10-3 and TRBJ2-7, with D possibly being TRBD1 (6 bases). The CDR3 loop spans 14 amino acids. Germline loops: CDR1 ENHRY, CDR2 SYGVKD. Here the CDR3 DNA reads TGTGCTTCCACGAGCGATGGGCAGGGGTTCGAGCAGTACTTC. It yields the protein CASTSDGQGFEQYF.

The CDR3 sequence is CASSLGTGSNQPQHF. The CDR3 nucleotides are TGTGCCAGCAGCTTGGGTACTGGGAGCAATCAGCCCCAGCATTTT. The rearrangement uses TRBV5-6 and TRBJ1-5; no clear D. CDR3 length: 15 amino acids. CDR1 and CDR2 from the germline V gene are SGHDT and YYEEEE. V was pared by 0 bases and J by 1 base, with 8 bases between.

There are many counts of this clonotype. This chain links TRBV10-2 with TRBJ2-5; D not certain. The germline gives CDR1 WSHSY, CDR2 SAAADI. This CDR3 has 12 amino acids. The V gene lost 8 bases and the J gene lost 4 bases, with 11 bases spanning the gap. The CDR3 loop reads CASASTVETQYF. CDR3 in DNA: TGCGCCAGCGCCTCGACGGTAGAGACCCAGTACTTC.

This clonotype came up many times. The gene calls are TRBV7-8 and TRBJ2-3, with 12 bases aligning to TRBD2. CDR3 size: 16 residues. J was trimmed by 0 bases and V by 6 bases; bases with no gene match: 4. Germline V CDR1 and CDR2: SGHVS, FQNEAQ. For the CDR3, the DNA is TGTGCCAGCAGTTTTCTAGCGGGAGGGAGCACAGATACGCAGTATTTT. Protein sequence: CASSFLAGGSTDTQYF.

This clonotype is medium-sized within its sample. This chain joins TRBV29-1 and TRBJ1-1, with D possibly matching TRBD1 (5 bases). The germline gives CDR1 SQVTM, CDR2 ANQGSEA. The length of the CDR3 is 12 residues. With 5 bases removed from V and 5 bases from J, the gap between germline ends came to 12 bases. Here the CDR3 reads CSVRGTGTEAFF. Written as DNA, the CDR3 is TGCAGCGTTCGAGGGACGGGGACTGAAGCTTTCTTT.

This clonotype was detected ten times or more. This sequence joins TRBV7-9 and TRBJ2-7, with D unclear. Trimming stripped 5 bases from V and 2 bases from J, with 10 bases between. The CDR3 is 13 residues long. Germline V gene sequence: CDR1 SEHNR, CDR2 FQNEAQ (reference sequence). CDR3 amino acids: CASSPPSAYEQYF. CDR3 DNA sequence: TGTGCCAGCAGCCCTCCCTCGGCCTACGAGCAGTACTTC. The full variable domain, its missing parts supplied by reference TRBV7-9 and TRBJ2-7, is DTGVSQNPRHKITKRGQNVTFRCDPISEHNRLYWYRQTLGQGPEFLTYFQNEAQLEKSRLLSDRFSAERPKGSFSTLEIQRTEQGDSAMYLCASSPPSAYEQYFGPGTRLTVT.

This clonotype has only a few counts. This CDR3 is CASSLPAGDYEQYF. DNA for the CDR3: TGTGCCAGCAGCTTGCCAGCGGGAGACTACGAGCAGTACTTC. The chain is built from TRBV7-8 and TRBJ2-7; TRBD2 agrees at 8 bases. Germline V gives CDR1 SGHVS, CDR2 FQNEAQ. This CDR3 spans 14 amino acids. The ends lost 3 bases at V and 3 bases at J; junction bases unmatched: 4.